Below, 8 T cell receptor beta chains from the same sample are listed, as sequenced in a study of CD8 T cells in Susac syndrome. Random hexamers were used to reverse transcribe roughly 0.5 to 1 ug of RNA. A single record per CDR3 protein comes from TCRdb applying MiXCR to the immunoSEQ multiplex PCR reads. The table lists approximately 110,000 distinct CDR3 sequences, 95% to 98% of them singletons. The sample taken for sequencing was CD4+ T cells from PBMCs. These receptors were collected from a human donor in good health.

The chain uses TRBV4-2 and TRBJ1-5, with D maybe TRBD1 (5 bases). CDR1 and CDR2 from the germline V gene are LGHNA and YNFKEQ. This CDR3 has 16 residues. V shed 5 bases and J shed 5 bases, with 19 bases lying between them. Here the CDR3 reads CASSLSGTGADQPQHF. The CDR3 bases are TGTGCCAGCAGCTTAAGTGGGACCGGAGCGGATCAGCCCCAGCATTTT.

The chain couples TRBV20-1 to TRBJ2-7; D possibly corresponds to TRBD2 (6 bases). CDR3 length equals 13 residues. V was cut by 3 bases and J by 0 bases, with 9 bases left in between. CDR1 DFQATT and CDR2 SNEGSKA come from the germline V gene (reference sequence). CDR3 DNA: TGCAGTGCTAGGCGGGATCCCTCCTACGAGCAGTACTTC. Encoded protein: CSARRDPSYEQYF.

The chain recombines TRBV3-1 with TRBJ2-7; D might be TRBD2 (7 bases). V dropped 0 bases and J dropped 3 bases, with 21 bases sitting between them. The CDR3 has 18 residues. Germline CDR1 reads LGHDT; CDR2 reads YNNKEL (reference sequence). The CDR3 sequence is CASSQDGMGRGPLYEQYF. Written as DNA, the CDR3 is TGTGCCAGCAGCCAAGATGGGATGGGGCGGGGGCCCCTCTACGAGCAGTACTTC.

The chain has TRBV29-1 and TRBJ2-4, with D tentatively TRBD2 (5 bases). Trimming removed 1 base at V and 6 bases at J, with 7 bases between. The CDR3 is made up of 12 amino acids. Per the germline V gene, CDR1 is SQVTM and CDR2 is ANQGSEA. CDR3 sequence: CSVEGAGNIQYF. The CDR3 nucleotides are TGCAGCGTTGAAGGGGCGGGAAACATTCAGTACTTC.

This clonotype was detected only a few times. V gene TRBV5-1 combines with J gene TRBJ2-1; TRBD1 matches 8 bases. Per germline, CDR1 SGHRS and CDR2 YFSETQ. The length of the CDR3 is 14 residues. Germline trimming cut 2 bases from V and 8 bases from J; bases unmatched to any gene: 6. CDR3 loop: CASSFRGPGDEQFF. As DNA, the CDR3 is TGCGCCAGCAGCTTCAGGGGGCCCGGGGATGAGCAGTTCTTC.

This chain links TRBV12-3 or TRBV12-4 with TRBJ2-5; a weak D match, TRBD1 (5 bases). The germline V and J ends were trimmed by 6 bases and 5 bases, with 13 bases remaining between them. This CDR3 has 13 amino acids. CDR3 DNA: TGTGCCAGCAGGAGACAGAAAGGGGAGACCCAGTACTTC. It encodes CASRRQKGETQYF.

V usage is TRBV24-1 and J usage is TRBJ2-3; D remains unclear. Germline CDR1 KGHDR, CDR2 SFDVKD. The CDR3 is made up of 13 amino acids. V dropped 3 bases and J dropped 14 bases, with 17 bases sitting between them. This CDR3 is CATSDPELTWWYF. In DNA, the CDR3 is TGTGCCACCAGTGATCCTGAATTGACCTGGTGGTATTTT.

This rearrangement joins TRBV18 to TRBJ2-1; D is uncertain. This CDR3 has 14 residues. Trimming cost V 2 bases and J 2 bases, with 7 bases left between them. Germline V gives CDR1 KGHSH, CDR2 LQKENI. The CDR3 DNA follows: TGTGCCAGCTCACCAGGGAACCCCTACAATGAGCAGTTCTTC. Encoded protein: CASSPGNPYNEQFF.